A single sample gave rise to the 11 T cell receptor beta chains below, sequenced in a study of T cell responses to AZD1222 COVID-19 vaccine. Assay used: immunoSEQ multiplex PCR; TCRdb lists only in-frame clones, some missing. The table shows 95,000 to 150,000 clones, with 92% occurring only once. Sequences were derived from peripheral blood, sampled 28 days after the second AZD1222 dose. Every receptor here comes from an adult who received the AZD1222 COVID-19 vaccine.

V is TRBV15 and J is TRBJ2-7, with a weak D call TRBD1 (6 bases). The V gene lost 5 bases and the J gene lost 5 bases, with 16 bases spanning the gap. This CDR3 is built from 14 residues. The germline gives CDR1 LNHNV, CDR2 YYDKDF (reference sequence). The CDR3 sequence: CATSGTLPPHEQYF. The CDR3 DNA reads TGTGCCACCAGCGGGACACTTCCCCCCCACGAGCAGTACTTC.

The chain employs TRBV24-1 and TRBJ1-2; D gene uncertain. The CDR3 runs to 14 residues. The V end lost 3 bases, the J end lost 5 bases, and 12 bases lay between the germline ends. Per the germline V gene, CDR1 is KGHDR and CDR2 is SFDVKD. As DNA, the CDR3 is TGTGCCACCAGTGATCTCGGACGGAGGTATGGCTACACCTTC. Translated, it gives CATSDLGRRYGYTF.

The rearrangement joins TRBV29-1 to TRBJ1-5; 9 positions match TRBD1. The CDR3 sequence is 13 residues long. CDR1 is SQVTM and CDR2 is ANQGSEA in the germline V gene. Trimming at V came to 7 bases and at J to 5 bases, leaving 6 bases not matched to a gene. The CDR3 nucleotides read TGCAGCGCCCAGACAGGGGGGTATCAGCCCCAGCATTTT. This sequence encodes CSAQTGGYQPQHF.

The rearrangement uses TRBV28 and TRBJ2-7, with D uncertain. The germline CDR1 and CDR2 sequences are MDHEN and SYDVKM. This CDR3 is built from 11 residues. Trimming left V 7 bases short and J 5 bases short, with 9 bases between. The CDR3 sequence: CASTSGDEQYF. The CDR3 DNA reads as TGTGCCAGCACCTCAGGCGACGAGCAGTACTTC.

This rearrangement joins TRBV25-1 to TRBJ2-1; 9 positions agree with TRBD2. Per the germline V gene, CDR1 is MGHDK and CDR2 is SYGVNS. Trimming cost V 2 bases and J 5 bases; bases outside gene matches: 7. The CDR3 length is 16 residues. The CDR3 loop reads CASSEVGLASHNEQFF. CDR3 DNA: TGTGCCAGCAGTGAAGTAGGACTAGCGTCTCACAATGAGCAGTTCTTC.

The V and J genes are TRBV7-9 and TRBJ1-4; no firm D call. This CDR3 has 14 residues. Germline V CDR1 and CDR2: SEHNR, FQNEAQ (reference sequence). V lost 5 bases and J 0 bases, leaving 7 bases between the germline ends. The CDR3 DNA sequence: TGTGCCAGCAGCCCAGGAACAACTAATGAAAAACTGTTTTTT. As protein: CASSPGTTNEKLFF.

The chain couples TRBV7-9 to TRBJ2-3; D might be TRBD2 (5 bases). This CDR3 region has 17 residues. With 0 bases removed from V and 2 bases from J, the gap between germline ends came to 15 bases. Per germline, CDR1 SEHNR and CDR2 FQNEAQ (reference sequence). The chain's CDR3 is CASSLARLGRVTDTQYF. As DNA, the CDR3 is TGTGCCAGCAGCTTAGCTCGGCTAGGGCGGGTCACAGATACGCAGTATTTT.

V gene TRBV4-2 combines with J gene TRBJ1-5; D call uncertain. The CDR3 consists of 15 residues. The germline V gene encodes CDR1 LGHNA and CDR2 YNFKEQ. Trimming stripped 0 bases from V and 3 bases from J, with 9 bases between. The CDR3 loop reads CASSQDLLINQPQHF. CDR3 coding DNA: TGTGCCAGCAGCCAAGATCTGCTGATCAATCAGCCCCAGCATTTT.

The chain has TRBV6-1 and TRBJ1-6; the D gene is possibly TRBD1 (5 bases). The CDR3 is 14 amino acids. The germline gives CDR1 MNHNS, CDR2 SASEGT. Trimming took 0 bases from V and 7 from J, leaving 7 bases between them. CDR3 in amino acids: CASSEAGGNSPLHF. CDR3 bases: TGTGCCAGCAGTGAAGCTGGGGGAAATTCACCCCTCCACTTT.

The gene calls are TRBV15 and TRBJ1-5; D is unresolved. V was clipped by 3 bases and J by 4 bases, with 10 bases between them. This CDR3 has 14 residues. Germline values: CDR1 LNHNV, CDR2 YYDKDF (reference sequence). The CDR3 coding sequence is TGTGCCACCAGCAGTATGGCGGGGAATCAGCCCCAGCATTTT. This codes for CATSSMAGNQPQHF.

CDR3 sequence (DNA): TGTGCCAGCAGTTTGGCCGGGGTGAACACTGAAGCTTTCTTT. This encodes CASSLAGVNTEAFF. The chain joins TRBV27 to TRBJ1-1, with unresolved D. CDR1 and CDR2 (germline): MNHEY, SMNVEV (reference sequence). Trimming took 3 bases from V and 0 from J, leaving 8 bases between them. The CDR3 loop spans 14 amino acids.